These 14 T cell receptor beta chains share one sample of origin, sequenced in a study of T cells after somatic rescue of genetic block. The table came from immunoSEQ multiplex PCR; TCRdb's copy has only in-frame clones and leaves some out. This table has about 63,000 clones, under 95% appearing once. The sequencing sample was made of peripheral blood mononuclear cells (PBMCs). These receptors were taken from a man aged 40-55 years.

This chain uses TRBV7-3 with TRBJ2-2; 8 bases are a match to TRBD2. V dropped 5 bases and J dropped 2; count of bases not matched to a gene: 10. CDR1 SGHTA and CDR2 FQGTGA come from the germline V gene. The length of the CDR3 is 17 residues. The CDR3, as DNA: TGTGCCAGCAGCCCATACCCCGCGGGGGGTAACACCGGGGAGCTGTTTTTT. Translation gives CASSPYPAGGNTGELFF.

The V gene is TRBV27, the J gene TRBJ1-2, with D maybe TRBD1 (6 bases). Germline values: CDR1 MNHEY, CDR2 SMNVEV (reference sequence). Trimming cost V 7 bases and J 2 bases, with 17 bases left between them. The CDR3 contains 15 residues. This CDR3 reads CASTPGHPTNYGYTF. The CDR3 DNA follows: TGTGCCAGCACCCCGGGACACCCAACAAACTATGGCTACACCTTC.

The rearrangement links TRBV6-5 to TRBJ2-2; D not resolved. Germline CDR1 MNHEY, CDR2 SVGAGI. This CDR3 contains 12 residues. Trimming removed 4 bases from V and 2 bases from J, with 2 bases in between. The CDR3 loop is CASSSNTGELFF. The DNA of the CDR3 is TGTGCCAGCAGTTCAAACACCGGGGAGCTGTTTTTT.

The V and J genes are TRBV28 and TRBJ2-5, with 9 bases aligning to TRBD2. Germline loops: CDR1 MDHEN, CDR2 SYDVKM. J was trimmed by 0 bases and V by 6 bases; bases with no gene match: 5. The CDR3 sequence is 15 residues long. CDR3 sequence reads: CASRRAGGYQETQYF. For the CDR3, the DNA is TGTGCCAGCAGGAGGGCGGGAGGGTACCAAGAGACCCAGTACTTC. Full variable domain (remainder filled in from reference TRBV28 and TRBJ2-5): DVKVTQSSRYLVKRTGEKVFLECVQDMDHENMFWYRQDPGLGLRLIYFSYDVKMKEKGDIPEGYSVSREKKERFSLILESASTNQTSMYLCASRRAGGYQETQYFGPGTRLLVL.

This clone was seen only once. The CDR3 DNA is TGTGCCAGCAGCGTAGTGGGAGGTGAAGGGACAGATACGCAGTATTTT. It encodes CASSVVGGEGTDTQYF. The V call is TRBV9, the J call TRBJ2-3; the D gene is possibly TRBD2 (6 bases). Trimming shortened V by 0 bases and J by 3 bases, and 14 bases separated the two germline ends. Germline CDR1 and CDR2: SGDLS and YYNGEE. This CDR3 is built from 16 residues.

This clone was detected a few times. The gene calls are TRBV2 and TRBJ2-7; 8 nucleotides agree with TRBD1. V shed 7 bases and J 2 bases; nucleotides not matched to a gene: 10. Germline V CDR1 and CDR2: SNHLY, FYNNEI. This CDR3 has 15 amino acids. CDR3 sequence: CASTLDRDRAYEQYF. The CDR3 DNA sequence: TGTGCCAGCACCCTGGACAGGGATAGGGCCTACGAGCAGTACTTC.

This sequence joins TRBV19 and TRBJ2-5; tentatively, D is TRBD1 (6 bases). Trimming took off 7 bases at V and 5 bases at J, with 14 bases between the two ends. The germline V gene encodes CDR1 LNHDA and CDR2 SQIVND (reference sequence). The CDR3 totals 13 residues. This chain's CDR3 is CASKYRVGETQYF. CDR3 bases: TGTGCCAGTAAATACAGGGTGGGGGAGACCCAGTACTTC.

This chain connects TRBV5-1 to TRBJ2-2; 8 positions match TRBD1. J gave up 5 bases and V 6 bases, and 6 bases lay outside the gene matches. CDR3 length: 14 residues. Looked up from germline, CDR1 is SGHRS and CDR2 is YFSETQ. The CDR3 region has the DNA TGCGCCAGCACCAGGACAGGGAGGACCGGGGAGCTGTTTTTT. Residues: CASTRTGRTGELFF.

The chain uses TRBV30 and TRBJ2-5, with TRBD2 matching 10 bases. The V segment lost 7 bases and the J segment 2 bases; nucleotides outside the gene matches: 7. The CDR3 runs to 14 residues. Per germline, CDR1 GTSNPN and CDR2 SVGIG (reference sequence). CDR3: CALSGTSAQETQYF. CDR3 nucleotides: TGTGCCTTGTCCGGGACTAGCGCACAAGAGACCCAGTACTTC.

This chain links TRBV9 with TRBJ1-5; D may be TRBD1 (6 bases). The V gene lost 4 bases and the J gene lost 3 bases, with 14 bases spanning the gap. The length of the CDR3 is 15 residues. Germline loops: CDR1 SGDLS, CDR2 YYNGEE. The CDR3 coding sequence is TGTGCCAGCAGCCTCCTAGGGGGGATCAATCAGCCCCAGCATTTT. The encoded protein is CASSLLGGINQPQHF.

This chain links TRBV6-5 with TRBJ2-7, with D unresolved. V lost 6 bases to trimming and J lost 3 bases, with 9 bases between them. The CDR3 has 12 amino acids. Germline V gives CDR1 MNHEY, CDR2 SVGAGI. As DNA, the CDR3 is TGTGCCAGCAGCTCCCGGATCTACGAGCAGTACTTC. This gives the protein CASSSRIYEQYF.

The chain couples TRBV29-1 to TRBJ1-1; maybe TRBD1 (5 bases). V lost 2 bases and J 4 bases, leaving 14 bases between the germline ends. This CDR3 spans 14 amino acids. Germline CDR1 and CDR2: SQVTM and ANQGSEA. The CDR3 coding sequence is TGCAGCGTTGAACTAACCCTGGGGGGCACTGAAGCTTTCTTT. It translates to CSVELTLGGTEAFF.

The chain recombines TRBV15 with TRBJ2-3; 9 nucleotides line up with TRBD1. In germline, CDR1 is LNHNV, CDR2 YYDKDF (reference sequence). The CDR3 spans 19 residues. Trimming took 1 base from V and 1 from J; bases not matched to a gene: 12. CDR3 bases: TGTGCCACCAGCAGAGGTTGGAGGGACAGGGTGTCTGGCACAGATACGCAGTATTTT. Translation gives CATSRGWRDRVSGTDTQYF.

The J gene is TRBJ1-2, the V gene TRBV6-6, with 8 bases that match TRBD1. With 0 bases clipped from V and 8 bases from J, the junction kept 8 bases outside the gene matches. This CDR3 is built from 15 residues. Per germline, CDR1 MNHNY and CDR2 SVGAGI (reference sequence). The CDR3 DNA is TGTGCCAGCAGTTACTCGAAGGACAGGGTGACAGGCTACACCTTC. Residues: CASSYSKDRVTGYTF.